This is a list of T cell receptor beta chains from one sample in a study of blood T cell repertoires in COVID-19. The data were produced by immunoSEQ multiplex PCR, yet TCRdb's version contains in-frame clones alone and is incomplete. The repertoire includes a few hundred thousand clones, roughly 89% of them detected once, and 4% to 5% sits in the top ten. Sequencing was carried out using peripheral blood. The receptors derive from a woman aged 40 to 50 who had recovered from COVID-19. Both conserved end residues are part of each CDR3.

V	J	CDR3
TRBV18	TRBJ1-2	CASSPSGQTNYGYTF
TRBV10-2	TRBJ2-1	CASSELPSNEQFF
TRBV27	TRBJ2-5	CASSVQGFGETQYF
TRBV30	TRBJ2-7	CAWNSVQGSEQYF
TRBV7-3	TRBJ1-1	CASSSAGDTEAFF
TRBV5-4	TRBJ2-7	CASSLPGQGSHEQYF
TRBV10-1	TRBJ2-3	CASSFDRGLTDTQYF
TRBV6-5	TRBJ2-3	CALARQPTDTQYF
TRBV14	TRBJ2-5	CASSQLGLAEETQYF
TRBV7-2	TRBJ2-3	CASSLALEGDTQYF
TRBV7-9	TRBJ1-5	CASSLSGGYSNQPQHF
TRBV28	TRBJ2-5	CASSLQEETQYF
TRBV9	TRBJ2-3	CASSVGFVQRGSATSRTDTQYF
TRBV28	TRBJ1-1	CASRNRGLGAFF
TRBV4-1	TRBJ2-4	CASSQTPIAKNIQYF
TRBV9	TRBJ1-2	CASSTTGMGYGYTF
TRBV10-1	TRBJ2-2	CASSEQVTGELFF
TRBV6-6	TRBJ2-1	CASSKLAGDGDEQFF
TRBV30	TRBJ1-1	CAWMQGGKAFF
TRBV6-5	TRBJ1-2	CASSSGAVDYGYTF
TRBV18	TRBJ2-5	CASSPATSVQETQYF
TRBV6-6	TRBJ2-1	CASSRETSGRGYNEQFF
TRBV7-9	TRBJ2-1	CASSLDRALNEQFF
TRBV19	TRBJ2-7	CASSIGRAYEQYF
TRBV6-2/TRBV6-3	TRBJ2-2	CASSQPGGKQNTGELFF
TRBV12-3/TRBV12-4	TRBJ1-2	CASSGQGRYGYTF
TRBV28	TRBJ2-1	CASSARQVVGFEQFF
TRBV7-8	TRBJ1-2	CASTIDGARYGYTF
TRBV9	TRBJ2-3	CASSQTTSTDTQYF
TRBV5-1	TRBJ1-3	CASSSYGTNSGNTIYF
TRBV6-2/TRBV6-3	TRBJ1-2	CASSPTGDYGYTF
TRBV6-2/TRBV6-3	TRBJ1-2	CASSERQGSFNGYTF
TRBV6-6	TRBJ1-2	CASSSKGQGAGGYTF
TRBV6-5	TRBJ2-3	CASSPGQGTDTQYF
TRBV11-2	TRBJ2-7	CASRSWGGIVYEQYF
TRBV7-9	TRBJ1-2	CASSLDSRGRSYGYTF
TRBV13	TRBJ1-2	CASSGGAAVYGYTF
TRBV18	TRBJ1-4	CASSPRALTGGNEKLFF
TRBV6-5	TRBJ2-7	CASSQKNKFSYEQYF
TRBV5-5	TRBJ2-5	CASSLAMQGIGETQYF
TRBV29-1	TRBJ1-2	CSGQGDLGYTF
TRBV12-5	TRBJ2-7	CASGLAGYEQYF
TRBV6-5	TRBJ1-4	CASRTGGNNEKLFF
TRBV19	TRBJ1-1	CASSPPGAMDAFF
TRBV7-3	TRBJ1-1	CASSSATGGWTEAFF
TRBV4-2	TRBJ1-1	CASSHGGTGENTEAFF
TRBV5-4	TRBJ2-1	CASHGTGSSYNEQFF
TRBV15	TRBJ2-3	CATSRVARGWGGTDTQYF
TRBV18	TRBJ2-5	CASSPPTSGGETQYF
TRBV30	TRBJ1-2	CATETGNYGYTF
TRBV9	TRBJ2-3	CASSIRSTSTDTQYF
TRBV11-2	TRBJ2-5	CASSLGTSGSWETQYF
TRBV10-2	TRBJ2-1	CASSEFSGNEQFF
TRBV28	TRBJ1-6	CASSFVGRDSPLHF
TRBV24-1	TRBJ2-1	CATSDFRGETGVYNEQFF
TRBV6-5	TRBJ1-5	CASSYRTGGQPQHF
TRBV19	TRBJ2-4	CASLQPGIGNIQYF